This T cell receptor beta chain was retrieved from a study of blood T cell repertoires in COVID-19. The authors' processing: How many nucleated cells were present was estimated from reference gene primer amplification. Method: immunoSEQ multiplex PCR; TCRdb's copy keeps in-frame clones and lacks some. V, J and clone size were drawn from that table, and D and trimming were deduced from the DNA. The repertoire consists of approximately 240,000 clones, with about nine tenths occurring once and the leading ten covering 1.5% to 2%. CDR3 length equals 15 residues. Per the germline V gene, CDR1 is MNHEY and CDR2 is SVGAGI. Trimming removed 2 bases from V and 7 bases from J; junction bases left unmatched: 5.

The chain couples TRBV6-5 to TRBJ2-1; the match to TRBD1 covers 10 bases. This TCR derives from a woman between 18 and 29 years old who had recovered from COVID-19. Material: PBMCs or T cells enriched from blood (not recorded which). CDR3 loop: CASSYPGTGVNEQFF. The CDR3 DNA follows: TGTGCCAGCAGTTACCCCGGGACAGGGGTAAATGAGCAGTTCTTC.